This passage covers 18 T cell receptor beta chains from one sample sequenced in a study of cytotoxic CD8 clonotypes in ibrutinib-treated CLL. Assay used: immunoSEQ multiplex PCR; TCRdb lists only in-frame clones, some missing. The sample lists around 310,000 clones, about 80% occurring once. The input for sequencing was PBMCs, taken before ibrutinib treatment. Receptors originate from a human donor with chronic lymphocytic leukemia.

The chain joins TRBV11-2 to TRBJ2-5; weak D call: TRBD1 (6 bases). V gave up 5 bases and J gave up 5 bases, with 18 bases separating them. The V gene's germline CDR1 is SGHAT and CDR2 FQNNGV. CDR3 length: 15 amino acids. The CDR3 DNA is TGTGCCAGCAGCCTCCAGGGATCAGGGGTGGAGACCCAGTACTTC. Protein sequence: CASSLQGSGVETQYF.

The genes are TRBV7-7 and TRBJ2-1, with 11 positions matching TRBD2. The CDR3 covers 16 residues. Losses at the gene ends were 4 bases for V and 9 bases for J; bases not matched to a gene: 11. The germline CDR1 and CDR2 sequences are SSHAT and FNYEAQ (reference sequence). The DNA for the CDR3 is TGTGCCAGCAGCTCCAGCGGGACTAGCGGAAGGGGTGAGCAGTTCTTC. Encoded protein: CASSSSGTSGRGEQFF.

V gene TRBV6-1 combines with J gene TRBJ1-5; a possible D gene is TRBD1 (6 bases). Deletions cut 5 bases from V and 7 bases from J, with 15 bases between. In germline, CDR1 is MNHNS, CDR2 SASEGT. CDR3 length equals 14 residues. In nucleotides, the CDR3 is TGTGCCAGCAGTTCACAGACAGGACAACAGCCCCAGCATTTT. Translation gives CASSSQTGQQPQHF.

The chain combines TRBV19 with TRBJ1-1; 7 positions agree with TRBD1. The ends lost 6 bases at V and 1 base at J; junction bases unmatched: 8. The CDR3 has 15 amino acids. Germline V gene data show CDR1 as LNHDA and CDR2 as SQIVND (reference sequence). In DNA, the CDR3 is TGTGCCAGTAGGGTTCCGGGACAGAGGAACACTGAAGCTTTCTTT. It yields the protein CASRVPGQRNTEAFF.

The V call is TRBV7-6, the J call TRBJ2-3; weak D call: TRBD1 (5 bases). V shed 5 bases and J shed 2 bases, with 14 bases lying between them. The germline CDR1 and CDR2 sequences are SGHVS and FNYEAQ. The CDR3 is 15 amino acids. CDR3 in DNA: TGTGCCAGCAGCCCTTCTATAGGGGTCACAGATACGCAGTATTTT. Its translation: CASSPSIGVTDTQYF. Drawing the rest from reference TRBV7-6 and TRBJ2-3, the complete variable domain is GAGVSQSPRYKVTKRGQDVALRCDPISGHVSLYWYRQALGQGPEFLTYFNYEAQQDKSGLPNDRFSAERPEGSISTLTIQRTEQRDSAMYRCASSPSIGVTDTQYFGPGTRLTVL.

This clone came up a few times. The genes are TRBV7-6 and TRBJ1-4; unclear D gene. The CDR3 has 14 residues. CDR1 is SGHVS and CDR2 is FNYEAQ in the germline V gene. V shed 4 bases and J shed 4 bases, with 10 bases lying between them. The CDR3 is CASSSRLNNEKLFF. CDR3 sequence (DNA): TGTGCCAGCAGCTCACGGTTGAATAATGAAAAACTGTTTTTT.

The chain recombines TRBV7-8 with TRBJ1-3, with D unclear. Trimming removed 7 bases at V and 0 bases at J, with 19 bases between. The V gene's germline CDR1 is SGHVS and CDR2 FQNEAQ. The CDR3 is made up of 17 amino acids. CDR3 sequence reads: CASKGGANQLSGNTIYF. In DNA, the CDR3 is TGTGCCAGCAAAGGTGGTGCCAATCAACTCTCTGGAAACACCATATATTTT. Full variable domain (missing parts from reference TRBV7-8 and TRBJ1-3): GAGVSQSPRYKVAKRGQDVALRCDPISGHVSLFWYQQALGQGPEFLTYFQNEAQLDKSGLPSDRFFAERPEGSVSTLKIQRTQQEDSAVYLCASKGGANQLSGNTIYFGEGSWLTVV.

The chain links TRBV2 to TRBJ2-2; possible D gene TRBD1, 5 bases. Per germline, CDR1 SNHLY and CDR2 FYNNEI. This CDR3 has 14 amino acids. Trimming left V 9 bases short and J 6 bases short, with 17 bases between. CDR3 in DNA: TGTGCCAGTTCGCGAAACTCAGGGCCCGGGGAGCTGTTTTTT. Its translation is CASSRNSGPGELFF. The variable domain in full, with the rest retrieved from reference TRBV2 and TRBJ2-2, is EPEVTQTPSHQVTQMGQEVILRCVPISNHLYFYWYRQILGQKVEFLVSFYNNEISEKSEIFDDQFSVERPDGSNFTLKIRSTKLEDSAMYFCASSRNSGPGELFFGEGSRLTVL.

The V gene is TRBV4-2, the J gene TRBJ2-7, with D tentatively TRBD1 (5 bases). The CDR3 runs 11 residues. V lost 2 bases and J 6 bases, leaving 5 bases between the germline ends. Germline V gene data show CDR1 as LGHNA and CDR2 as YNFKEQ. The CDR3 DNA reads TGTGCCAGCAGCCAAAGGGGCGAGCAGTACTTC. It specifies CASSQRGEQYF.

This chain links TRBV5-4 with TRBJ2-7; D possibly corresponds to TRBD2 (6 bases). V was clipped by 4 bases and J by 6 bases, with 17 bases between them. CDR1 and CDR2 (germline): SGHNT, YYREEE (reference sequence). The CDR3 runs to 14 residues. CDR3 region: CASSPGDVHVEQYF. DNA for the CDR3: TGTGCCAGCAGCCCGGGGGACGTCCATGTCGAGCAGTACTTC.

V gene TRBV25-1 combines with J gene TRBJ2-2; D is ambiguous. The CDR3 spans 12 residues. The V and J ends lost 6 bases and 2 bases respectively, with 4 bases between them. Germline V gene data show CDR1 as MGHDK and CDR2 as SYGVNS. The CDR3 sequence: CASRPNTGELFF. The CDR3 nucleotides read TGTGCCAGCAGACCTAACACCGGGGAGCTGTTTTTT.

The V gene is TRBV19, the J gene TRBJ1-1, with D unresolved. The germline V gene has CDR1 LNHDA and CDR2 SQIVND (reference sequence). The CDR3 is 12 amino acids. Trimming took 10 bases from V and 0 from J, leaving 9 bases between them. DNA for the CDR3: TGTGCCACCAACGGGGTGAACACTGAAGCTTTCTTT. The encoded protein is CATNGVNTEAFF.

The DNA for the CDR3 is TGTGCCAGCAGCTCGCGGACTAGCGGGAGGTCGCCCTCCTACAATGAGCAGTTCTTC. It specifies CASSSRTSGRSPSYNEQFF. This chain uses TRBV11-2 with TRBJ2-1, with 14 positions matching TRBD2. The V gene's germline CDR1 is SGHAT and CDR2 FQNNGV. V was pared by 4 bases and J by 0 bases, with 8 bases of the junction left unmatched. This CDR3 has 19 residues.

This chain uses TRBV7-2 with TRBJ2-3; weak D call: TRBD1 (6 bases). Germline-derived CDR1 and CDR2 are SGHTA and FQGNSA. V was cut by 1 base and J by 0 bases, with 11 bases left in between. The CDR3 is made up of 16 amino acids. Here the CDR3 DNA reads TGTGCCAGCAGCTTAGGGACAGTTGATAGCACAGATACGCAGTATTTT. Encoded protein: CASSLGTVDSTDTQYF. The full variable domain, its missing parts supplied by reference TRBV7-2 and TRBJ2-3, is GAGVSQSPSNKVTEKGKDVELRCDPISGHTALYWYRQSLGQGLEFLIYFQGNSAPDKSGLPSDRFSAERTGGSVSTLTIQRTQQEDSAVYLCASSLGTVDSTDTQYFGPGTRLTVL.

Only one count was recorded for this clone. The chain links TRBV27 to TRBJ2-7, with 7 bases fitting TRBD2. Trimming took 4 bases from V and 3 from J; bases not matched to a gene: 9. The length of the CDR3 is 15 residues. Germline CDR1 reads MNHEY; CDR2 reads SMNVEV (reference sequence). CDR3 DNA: TGTGCCAGCAGTTCATCAACCGGGACTAACTACGAGCAGTACTTC. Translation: CASSSSTGTNYEQYF.

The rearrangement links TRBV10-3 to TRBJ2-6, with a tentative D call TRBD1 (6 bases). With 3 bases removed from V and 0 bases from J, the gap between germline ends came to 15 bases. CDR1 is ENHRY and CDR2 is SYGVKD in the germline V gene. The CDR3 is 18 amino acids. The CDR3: CAISEQQGSHSGANVLTF. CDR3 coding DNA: TGTGCCATCAGTGAACAACAGGGATCCCACTCTGGGGCCAACGTCCTGACTTTC.

CDR3 sequence (DNA): TGTGCCTGGAGTGTACAGTCCCGGGCCCAGGGATCCTACGAGCAGTACTTC. Translation gives CAWSVQSRAQGSYEQYF. The V gene is TRBV30, the J gene TRBJ2-7; tentatively, D is TRBD1 (5 bases). CDR1 and CDR2 from the germline V gene are GTSNPN and SVGIG (reference sequence). Trimming took off 0 bases at V and 1 base at J, with 19 bases between the two ends. This CDR3 spans 17 amino acids.

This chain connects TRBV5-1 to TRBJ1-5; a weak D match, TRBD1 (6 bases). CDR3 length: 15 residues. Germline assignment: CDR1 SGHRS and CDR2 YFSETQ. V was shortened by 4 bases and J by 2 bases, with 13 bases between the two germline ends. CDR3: CASSPDPGGNQPQHF. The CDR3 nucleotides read TGCGCCAGCAGCCCGGACCCAGGGGGCAATCAGCCCCAGCATTTT.